Each of the 25 T cell receptor beta chains below was sequenced from the same sample in a study of T cell responses to AZD1222 COVID-19 vaccine (dated by TCRdb to the early 2020s). The time point label on this specimen signifies: about 28 days (+/-7) after the second vaccine dose. Library method: the immunoSEQ multiplex PCR assay. TCRdb re-hosts the immuneACCESS table, in-frame sequences only. Its copies lack some clones; in the studies checked, an unresolved V gene accounts for under half of them, and the cause for the rest is not known. The sample table contains tens of thousands of clones; only one count was recorded for 89% of them. About 9.3% of the sample is held by the ten biggest clonotypes. The starting material was peripheral blood, obtained 28 days after the second AZD1222 dose. These receptors were taken from an adult who received the AZD1222 COVID-19 vaccine.

CDR3 sequence: CASSPVRQVGGQPQHF. The CDR3 region has the DNA TGTGCCAGCAGCCCAGTCCGACAGGTAGGGGGTCAGCCCCAGCATTTT. The chain has TRBV27 and TRBJ1-5; perhaps TRBD1 as D (6 bases). Germline CDR1 and CDR2: MNHEY and SMNVEV (reference sequence). The CDR3 spans 16 residues. Trimming removed 6 bases at V and 6 bases at J, with 21 bases between.

The gene calls are TRBV9 and TRBJ1-1; D perhaps matches TRBD1 (5 bases). Germline assignment: CDR1 SGDLS and CDR2 YYNGEE. Trimming left V 0 bases short and J 4 bases short, with 16 bases between. The CDR3 extends over 16 amino acids. The CDR3 loop is CASSVATGGLGTEAFF. Written as DNA, the CDR3 is TGTGCCAGCAGCGTAGCTACGGGGGGTCTGGGCACTGAAGCTTTCTTT.

The chain joins TRBV2 to TRBJ2-7; TRBD1 aligns across 9 bases. Unmatched junction bases numbered 14, after V lost 3 bases and J lost 5 bases. The germline V gene encodes CDR1 SNHLY and CDR2 FYNNEI. CDR3 length: 17 residues. Written as DNA, the CDR3 is TGTGCCAGCAGTGATTTACCGGGACAGGGTGTTGACCACGAGCAGTACTTC. This sequence encodes CASSDLPGQGVDHEQYF.

The chain recombines TRBV15 with TRBJ1-5; no clear D. The length of the CDR3 is 14 residues. V lost 0 bases to trimming and J lost 4 bases, with 7 bases between them. Germline CDR1 is LNHNV and CDR2 is YYDKDF (reference sequence). CDR3 loop: CATSRDRVNQPQHF. CDR3 DNA sequence: TGTGCCACCAGCAGAGATCGGGTAAATCAGCCCCAGCATTTT.

The chain is built from TRBV11-3 and TRBJ2-7; D is undetermined. V dropped 3 bases and J dropped 5 bases, with 8 bases sitting between them. The germline V gene has CDR1 SGHNT and CDR2 YENEEA. This CDR3 has 12 residues. In DNA form, the CDR3 reads TGTGCCAGCAGCTTGGATTACCACGAGCAGTACGTC. This gives the protein CASSLDYHEQYV.

This clone was picked up one time. V is TRBV11-3 and J is TRBJ2-5; the match to TRBD1 covers 9 bases. With V trimmed by 5 bases and J by 5 bases, 12 bases remained unmatched. Germline assignment: CDR1 SGHNT and CDR2 YENEEA. CDR3 length: 16 amino acids. CDR3 in amino acids: CASSHPRQGVRETQYF. CDR3 in DNA: TGTGCCAGCAGCCACCCGCGACAGGGGGTGCGGGAGACCCAGTACTTC.

The rearrangement joins TRBV24-1 to TRBJ2-5; the match to TRBD1 covers 8 bases. V lost 10 bases to trimming and J lost 4 bases; unmatched junction nucleotides: 1. Looked up from germline, CDR1 is KGHDR and CDR2 is SFDVKD. The CDR3 loop spans 11 amino acids. The CDR3 nucleotides are TGTGCCACGGGGACAGGAGAGACCCAGTACTTC. It encodes CATGTGETQYF.

J is TRBJ2-1 and V is TRBV24-1; 11 bases are a match to TRBD2. Germline assignment: CDR1 KGHDR and CDR2 SFDVKD. Trimming took 5 bases from V and 8 from J; bases not matched to a gene: 13. This CDR3 region has 17 residues. The CDR3 DNA sequence: TGTGCCACCAGTGGACCCCCTAGCGGGAGGCGATTGTATGAGCAGTTCTTC. Translating gives CATSGPPSGRRLYEQFF.

This clone occurred a few times. This chain connects TRBV29-1 to TRBJ1-6, with D perhaps matching TRBD1 (5 bases). CDR1 SQVTM and CDR2 ANQGSEA come from the germline V gene. V dropped 6 bases and J dropped 10 bases, with 16 bases sitting between them. The CDR3 extends over 13 amino acids. The chain's CDR3 is CSVREGAQSPLHF. CDR3 coding DNA: TGCAGCGTACGCGAAGGGGCACAATCACCCCTCCACTTT.

J is TRBJ1-2 and V is TRBV4-2, with TRBD1 as a possible D gene (5 bases). CDR1 LGHNA and CDR2 YNFKEQ come from the germline V gene. This CDR3 contains 20 residues. V was clipped by 0 bases and J by 4 bases, with 27 bases between them. The CDR3 bases are TGTGCCAGCAGCCAAGATCTTATGCGAGGGGTGGCCCCTCGGAGCTATGGCTACACCTTC. The encoded protein is CASSQDLMRGVAPRSYGYTF.

V is TRBV7-3 and J is TRBJ1-1; no firm D call. This CDR3 contains 15 residues. The ends were cut back, 5 bases at V and 0 bases at J, with 13 bases in the middle. In germline, CDR1 is SGHTA, CDR2 FQGTGA. This CDR3 reads CASSPDARMNTEAFF. CDR3 bases: TGTGCCAGCAGCCCGGACGCGAGGATGAACACTGAAGCTTTCTTT.

The CDR3: CASSLVRLHSYNEQFF. CDR3 DNA sequence: TGTGCCAGCAGCTTAGTACGGCTTCACTCCTACAATGAGCAGTTCTTC. This chain joins TRBV7-2 and TRBJ2-1; D unclear. The V end was cut by 1 base, the J end by 0 bases, with 10 bases between. The CDR3 length is 16 residues. Per the germline V gene, CDR1 is SGHTA and CDR2 is FQGNSA.

The genes are TRBV5-1 and TRBJ2-2, with D perhaps matching TRBD1 (6 bases). The V and J ends lost 0 bases and 5 bases respectively, with 11 bases between them. Germline lookup yields CDR1 SGHRS and CDR2 YFSETQ. The CDR3 spans 15 residues. For the CDR3, the DNA is TGCGCCAGCAGCTTGGACAGGGTTAGGACCGGGGAGCTGTTTTTT. Residues: CASSLDRVRTGELFF.

This clone has only one observation. The chain carries TRBV28 and TRBJ1-2; TRBD1 might be the D (6 bases). CDR3 length: 19 amino acids. Per germline, CDR1 MDHEN and CDR2 SYDVKM. V gave up 3 bases and J gave up 1 base, with 24 bases separating them. For the CDR3, the DNA is TGTGCCAGCAGTTTGGCTCGGTTCAGGGGTATAAACGGTAACTATGGCTACACCTTC. Its protein is CASSLARFRGINGNYGYTF.

This clone occurred once. The rearrangement uses TRBV19 and TRBJ1-2, with TRBD1 identical over 8 bases. V shed 3 bases, J shed 3 bases, and the junction held 3 bases outside the gene matches. This CDR3 is 14 amino acids long. Germline lookup yields CDR1 LNHDA and CDR2 SQIVND (reference sequence). DNA for the CDR3: TGTGCCAGTAGTATCCAGACAGGGGACTATGGCTACACCTTC. Amino acids: CASSIQTGDYGYTF.

The chain employs TRBV7-2 and TRBJ2-1; D may be TRBD1 or TRBD2 (5 bases each). V lost 2 bases to trimming and J lost 2 bases, with 16 bases between them. The CDR3 has 17 residues. The germline V gene encodes CDR1 SGHTA and CDR2 FQGNSA. Here the CDR3 reads CASSLKTRDDTYNEQFF. CDR3 bases: TGTGCCAGCAGCTTAAAAACCCGGGACGATACCTACAATGAGCAGTTCTTC.

The V gene is TRBV19, the J gene TRBJ2-1, with a weak D call TRBD2 (6 bases). This CDR3 is built from 13 residues. Per the germline V gene, CDR1 is LNHDA and CDR2 is SQIVND (reference sequence). V gave up 5 bases and J gave up 7 bases, with 12 bases separating them. CDR3 sequence: CASSPGLRNEQFF. CDR3 DNA: TGTGCCAGTAGTCCGGGACTTAGAAATGAGCAGTTCTTC.

This rearrangement joins TRBV2 to TRBJ2-7; D is unresolved. Trimming took 4 bases from V and 4 from J, leaving 5 bases between them. The germline gives CDR1 SNHLY, CDR2 FYNNEI. The CDR3 totals 11 residues. Here the CDR3 DNA reads TGTGCCAGCAGTGGCGGTTACGAGCAGTACGTC. Encoded protein: CASSGGYEQYV.

The V call is TRBV10-2, the J call TRBJ2-5; D remains unclear. CDR3 length equals 11 residues. V was cut by 9 bases and J by 1 base, with 6 bases left in between. Germline assignment: CDR1 WSHSY and CDR2 SAAADI. DNA for the CDR3: TGCGCCAGTAGTACCCAAGAGACCCAGTACTTC. Translation: CASSTQETQYF.

This sequence joins TRBV9 and TRBJ2-3; 7 bases line up with TRBD2. The junction had 13 bases not matched to a gene; V was cut back by 7 bases and J by 5 bases. The length of the CDR3 is 15 residues. Germline CDR1 and CDR2: SGDLS and YYNGEE. CDR3 loop: CASGFSSGRGDTQYF. CDR3 sequence (DNA): TGTGCCAGCGGTTTTTCTAGCGGCCGCGGAGATACGCAGTATTTT.

The chain combines TRBV19 with TRBJ2-1; 9 nucleotides line up with TRBD2. Germline CDR1 is LNHDA and CDR2 is SQIVND (reference sequence). The CDR3 is 15 amino acids. V dropped 2 bases and J dropped 9; count of bases not matched to a gene: 8. In nucleotides, the CDR3 is TGTGCCAGTAGTATACAAGGCGGGGGGGCCGTTGAGCAGTTCTTC. It specifies CASSIQGGGAVEQFF.

V usage is TRBV4-3 and J usage is TRBJ2-7, with D possibly being TRBD1 (5 bases). This CDR3 is 15 amino acids long. Germline CDR1 is LGHNA and CDR2 is YSLEER. Trimming took off 1 base at V and 7 bases at J, with 17 bases between the two ends. CDR3 DNA sequence: TGCGCCAGCAGCCAAGTTCTTAGGGGTATTGGAGAGCAGTACTTC. Protein sequence: CASSQVLRGIGEQYF.

The gene calls are TRBV5-6 and TRBJ2-1, with 8 nucleotides matching TRBD2. Germline trimming cut 4 bases from V and 2 bases from J; bases unmatched to any gene: 11. Germline CDR1 SGHDT, CDR2 YYEEEE. The CDR3 totals 17 residues. The CDR3 spells CASSTPLAATTYNEQFF. The CDR3 bases are TGTGCCAGCAGCACCCCACTAGCGGCTACCACCTACAATGAGCAGTTCTTC.

This clone was seen a few times. The chain carries TRBV5-4 and TRBJ1-1; no clear D gene. Trimming left V 0 bases short and J 0 bases short, with 3 bases between. CDR1 and CDR2 (germline): SGHNT, YYREEE (reference sequence). The CDR3 length is 13 residues. CDR3 DNA sequence: TGTGCCAGCAGCTTGGGTATGAACACTGAAGCTTTCTTT. Residues: CASSLGMNTEAFF.

The chain combines TRBV7-2 with TRBJ2-7; D uncertain. The CDR3 loop spans 12 amino acids. Germline CDR1 and CDR2: SGHTA and FQGNSA. V was shortened by 3 bases and J by 0 bases, with 3 bases between the two germline ends. The CDR3 loop reads CASSFASYEQYF. Here the CDR3 DNA reads TGTGCCAGCAGCTTTGCCTCCTACGAGCAGTACTTC.